Described below is a single T cell receptor (beta chain) sequence and its context. What it binds is not known. The template was genomic DNA from peripheral blood, not RNA. The data were obtained in a study of T cell repertoires in aging, cancer and after chemotherapy. Study conclusions and caveats: In each cancer cohort, median generation probability increased across chemotherapy, suggesting thymic output rebounded.

TRB rearrangements spanning V, D and J were amplified using mixed TRB-A/B primers. TCRdb used MiXCR to reprocess the multiplex PCR reads, holding one entry per CDR3 protein. There are approximately 1,400 distinct CDR3 sequences in the sample; roughly 60% occur only once, and roughly two fifths lies in the top ten. This TCR came from a human donor with a blood cancer. The sequenced sample consisted of blood.

The CDR3 here is CASSPLAGSSYNEQFF. The DNA of the CDR3 is TGTGCCAGCAGCCCTTTAGCGGGTAGCTCCTACAATGAGCAGTTCTTC. The V gene is TRBV5-6, the J gene TRBJ2-1; TRBD2 matches at 7 bases. Unmatched junction bases numbered 7, after V lost 4 bases and J lost 0 bases. From germline, CDR1 is SGHDT and CDR2 YYEEEE. The CDR3 is made up of 16 amino acids.